This TCR beta chain was identified during a study of molecular identifiers for immune sequencing clone quantification. Across the study: With replicates, the RNA of around 20,000 or 100,000 naive CD8 cells was split five ways and four were sequenced. Study outcomes and limitations: In CMV-specific effectors, clones above 20 copies held over 99% of molecules; naive, under 1%.

Naive CD8 libraries used about 20,000 to 1,000,000 sorted cells and 10%, 30% or 50% RNA. Based on a CD8+CD4-CCR7+CD45RA+ profile, naive CD8 T cells were sorted. Each CDR3 protein is one row after TCRdb ran MiXCR on the PCR reads. The sample comprises some 680,000 distinct CDR3 sequences, 25% of which are singletons, and 0.78% rests with the top ten. This clonotype was seen many times. What it binds is unknown. The germline V gene encodes CDR1 SGHNT and CDR2 YYREEE (reference sequence). With 1 base removed from V and 0 bases from J, the gap between germline ends came to 17 bases. The CDR3 length is 18 residues.

The TCR comes from a human donor in good health. Some libraries in this study had Jurkat cell RNA spiked in. The rearrangement uses TRBV5-4 and TRBJ2-4; D gene ambiguous. The sample consisted of naive CD8+ T cells from blood, with Jurkat cell RNA spiked in. Described subset: FACS-sorted CD8+CD4-CCR7+CD45RA+ naive T cells. Here the CDR3 reads CASSLFLPEALAKNIQYF. As DNA, the CDR3 is TGTGCCAGCAGCTTGTTTTTACCAGAAGCTCTAGCCAAAAACATTCAGTACTTC.